A selection of T cell receptor beta chains follows, all from one sample in a study of regulatory T cells in long-lasting Graves disease. TCRdb re-called the multiplex PCR reads with MiXCR, one entry per CDR3 protein. Of a few hundred thousand distinct CDR3 sequences listed, approximately 12% are singletons. A further study also used this sample, focusing on T cells in Graves' hyperthyroidism and ophthalmopathy.

This specimen consisted of peripheral blood mononuclear cells (PBMCs), obtained at new diagnosis, from a patient treated with antithyroid drugs. The receptors were sampled from a woman between 18 and 29 years old with Graves disease. Both conserved end residues are part of each CDR3.

j_call cdr3_length v_call cdr3_aa
TRBJ2-1 16 TRBV27 CASSSTRDTSNNEQFF
TRBJ1-2 16 TRBV4-3 CASSWDGTAENYGYTF
TRBJ1-1 13 TRBV6-1 CASRDSMNTEAFF
TRBJ1-2 11 TRBV2 CASSGPYGYTF
TRBJ1-2 13 TRBV28 CTTQRGGLGGYTF
TRBJ1-4 14 TRBV20-1 CSASAPGVDEKLFF
TRBJ2-5 14 TRBV7-8 CASMILDNQETQYF
TRBJ1-2 14 TRBV4-2 CASSQVGDFRGYTF
TRBJ1-6 16 TRBV18 CASSPSGNSYNSPLHF
TRBJ2-5 13 TRBV29-1 CSEKREWQETQYF